This T cell receptor (beta chain) was recorded in a study of cytomegalovirus exposure and HLA in healthy donors (dated by TCRdb to about 2017). Regarding the complete study: According to an earlier analysis of around 600 of the donors, about 179 million T cells yielded roughly 110 million unique TCR beta sequences and 276 Gb of sequence data. An early release covering roughly 580 HLA-typed donors comprised approximately 300 gigabases of sequencing data and approximately 85 million unique TCR sequences. A later analysis re-analyzed previously published TCR beta repertoires from approximately 670 donors and added high-resolution HLA genotyping to study TCR occurrence patterns. The study profiled the T cell repertoires of 666 subjects by immunosequencing and related them to cytomegalovirus serostatus. Of the roughly 400 genotyped donors, approximately 83% fell in the genetic ancestry cluster associated with self-reported Caucasian donors. The number of typed donors differed by locus: about 620-640 for A, B, C, DRB1 and DQB1; some 540 for DQA1; about 600 for DPA1; and approximately 450 for DPB1. Across some 400 genotyped donors of the cohort, an average of about 240,000 unique TCR beta nucleotide sequences per donor were sequenced, and roughly 17% of those sequences were non-productive. Rather than drawing on any new phenotypic data, the later analysis identified candidate immune exposures from TCR beta sequences and the way those sequences occurred across donors. A later genetic analysis used genome-wide SNP genotypes for about three fifths of the 666 donors, treating that subset as a discovery cohort. The aim of the study was to test whether cataloging public T cell receptors could identify signatures of past pathogen exposure. Class I and class II HLA loci were covered by the typing at four-digit resolution. The study combined high-throughput TCR immunosequencing, statistical association of individual TCRs with disease status, and machine learning to predict cytomegalovirus infection status. All discovery cohort repertoires had been generated on a single sequencing platform. In an earlier analysis of around 540 of the donors, high-throughput TCR beta sequencing was used to judge whether each TCR beta V gene segment behaved as functional or pseudogenic. Along with the approximately 650-subject first cohort, a separate validation cohort of 120 different subjects was used. Donor age, sex, ethnicity and CMV serostatus were collected together with the repertoire data. About five DR-DQ haplotypes were handled as single units for association and clustering because linkage in the cohort was strong. Paper-wide results and their limitations: It was suggested by the authors that the approach could potentially be generalized to other disease states and immunological phenotypes. This cohort had only TCR beta chains sequenced, and the lack of alpha or paired-chain data limited which features could be detected. Some IMGT-functional V segments, including TRBV6-2 and TRBV6-3, could not be told apart with the 87-base-pair reads, so those segments were excluded. The presence/absence analyses assumed that sequencing depth was roughly uniform across donors, and that assumption may not be true. A few of the identified cytomegalovirus-associated TCR beta chains were confirmed in vitro to be specific for cytomegalovirus antigens. In a later analysis, the rate of TCR association differed among HLA loci, with DRB1 alleles having the most associated TCRs and HLA-C alleles having the fewest. The classifier was reported to diagnose cytomegalovirus status with high specificity and sensitivity in both the original cohort and the validation cohort. When HLA alleles, especially DR and DQ, strongly co-occurred, TCR associations were difficult to assign to individual alleles. While some public TCRs were present in many individuals, most TCR sequences turned up only very rarely across donors. In a later analysis, several top co-occurrence clusters were reported to appear linked to parvovirus B19, influenza, CMV and Epstein-Barr virus. A cluster of highly shared sequence variants was judged likely to be a technical artifact of the sequencing pipeline. In a later genetic analysis, a missense DCLRE1C variant was associated with V-gene and J-gene trimming of TCR beta chains, and the association was replicated in an independent cohort. Compared with the approximately 700-donor mean, donors in an Asian-associated ancestry cluster had fewer N-insertions in productive TCRs, according to a later genetic analysis. Correlated functional status among segregating V segments might be attributable to linkage disequilibrium, but an unknown experimental factor could not be ruled out. A total of fewer than 200 TCR beta chains were listed by the study as associated with cytomegalovirus. HLA typing was unavailable for some donors at each locus, so association tests used only the typed subset. Because counts were too low, fewer than 20 rarely observed V segments, including chromosome 9 orphons, were excluded from the earlier analysis of 500 to 700 of the donors. The only immune exposure information available for the cohort was CMV serostatus. At a false discovery rate of 0.05, a later analysis linked 16,951 TCR beta sequences to specific HLA alleles. In a later analysis, HLA-associated TCR beta chains showed more clonal expansion and lower generation probabilities than non-associated chains that were equally common. In a later analysis, most CMV-associated TCR beta chains were found to appear HLA-restricted, with HLA associations seemingly driven largely by CMV exposure. A further reported finding was that TCR beta sequences accurately predicted the HLA-A and HLA-B alleles for most subjects in the first cohort. An earlier analysis of some 590 of the donors showed that most TCR beta V segments appeared in productive rearrangements either about 90% or about 30% of the time, which broadly matched IMGT annotations.

The cohort consisted of hundreds of healthy bone marrow donors. At the time of sampling, every cohort member was nominally healthy, though immune exposures that went unrecorded were likely present. The donor was CMV seropositive and belonged to the group of more than 250 seropositive cohort members. Each donor provided a peripheral blood sample, and peripheral blood mononuclear cells were used for TCR beta sequencing. Genomic DNA was extracted from the blood cell samples with the Qiagen DNeasy Blood Extraction Kit. Trimming leaves V shorter by 5 bases and J shorter by 3 bases, with the junction holding 3 bases beyond the gene matches. Based on the germline V gene (reference sequence), the CDR1 and CDR2 sequences are SEHNR and FQNEAQ. The CDR3 spans 13 residues, from the cysteine through the phenylalanine. Only the CDR3 DNA is retained, 39 bases long and in frame from the first base. As to this clone: It has no known antigen specificity. Base quality data are lacking; no much larger clone is found one base away.

The library was produced with the immunoSEQ multiplex PCR assay. For the multiplex PCR, a mixture combining 60 forward primers for TCR Vbeta segments and 13 reverse primers for TCR Jbeta segments was used. The CDR3 region of rearranged TCR beta genes was amplified from genomic DNA by a multiplex PCR assay. The amplified TCR beta libraries were sequenced on the Illumina HiSeq System as 87-base-pair reads. The study's processing was this. A later analysis counted about 80 million unique TCR beta chains across the 600 to 850 repertoires, and some 11 million of these chains were shared by at least two donors. To remove PCR and sequencing errors, raw reads were error-corrected and collapsed into unique sequences using a nearest-neighbor algorithm that merged closely related sequences. To assign V, D and J gene segments, CDR3 sequences were aligned to IMGT reference sequences. For a sequence to be retained, a match of at least six nucleotides to both a V gene segment and a J gene segment was required. Rearrangements were called productive when the CDR3 lacked stop codons and stayed in frame with V and J; all others were non-productive. CDR3 was defined by IMGT convention, running from the second conserved V-encoded cysteine to the conserved J-encoded phenylalanine. In an earlier analysis of more than 550 of the donors, sequences lacking an unambiguous match to a single V gene segment were excluded. In an earlier analysis of approximately 590 of the donors, a V segment was called functional when productive rearrangements were above 56.7%, and segregating when the standard deviation between donors exceeded 5%. To diagnose cytomegalovirus status from the catalog of TCR beta chain sequences, a statistical classification framework was built. In a later analysis, V and J genes were assigned by comparing TCR nucleotide sequences against IMGT/GENE-DB human TR gene sequences. Using the TCRdist pipeline, a later analysis assigned CDR3 sequences along with most-parsimonious VDJ recombination scenarios. A later analysis defined each TCR beta chain by its CDR3 amino acid sequence plus V-gene family, and excluded reads lacking a unique V-gene family. A later analysis removed nearly 600 highly shared, low-generation-probability nucleotide sequences to deal with suspected cross-contamination and a sequencing artifact. In a later analysis, a clonal expansion index for each public chain was calculated from normalized within-repertoire ranks of inferred template counts. A later analysis computed generation probabilities with a VDJ recombination model fitted to out-of-frame rearrangements, and checked the results against IGoR. In a later analysis, hypergeometric tests were used to score TCR-TCR, TCR-HLA and TCR-CMV co-occurrence, with a repertoire-size bias correction applied to TCR pairs. To estimate false discovery rates, a later analysis permuted the HLA or CMV assignments 20 times. A later analysis grouped co-occurring TCRs with DBSCAN, adding TCRdist sequence similarity when clustering within HLA-allele-positive subsets. Repertoires with fewer than 30,000 or more than 120,000 public chains, plus five repertoires with anomalous nucleotide sharing, were excluded from co-occurrence clustering. The table comes from immuneACCESS by way of TCRdb, which keeps in-frame sequences with V and J called. Part of the clones is missing from these tables; in studies checked, under half for an unresolved V gene and the rest for unknown reasons. D and trimming come from the DNA, and the V and J calls and clone size come from that table. This sample comprises some 100,000 clones, roughly 70% of them detected only once. About 4.3% of the sample is held by the ten biggest clonotypes.

The chain links TRBV7-9 with TRBJ1-1, with 7 central nucleotides matching TRBD1. This sequence originates from a woman aged 18-30 years in good health and CMV-seropositive. The sample was PBMCs. Here is the DNA: TGTGCCAGCAGCCTTCAGGGGGACACTGAAGCTTTCTTT. The encoded protein is CASSLQGDTEAFF.